The T cell receptor (beta chain) under discussion was sequenced for a study of blood T cell repertoires in COVID-19. Per the original data handling: Researchers report that nucleated cell counts were estimated from reference gene primer amplification. The method was immunoSEQ multiplex PCR; TCRdb's version includes in-frame clones alone and lacks a portion of them. That table furnishes V, J and clone size, whereas the DNA furnished D and trimming. This table holds a few hundred thousand clones, more than 80% found once. It was during active infection that Seattle patients were enrolled and then longitudinally followed. Sequenced: peripheral blood. The receptor's source is a woman aged 25 to 45 with COVID-19, enrolled during active disease.

DNA of the CDR3: TGTGCCAGCAGCTTAGTGATTAGCGGCGAGACCCAGTACTTC. Protein product: CASSLVISGETQYF. The rearrangement uses TRBV7-9 and TRBJ2-5; D is perhaps TRBD2 (6 bases). The CDR3 is 14 residues long. V was shortened by 1 base and J by 5 bases, with 11 bases between the two germline ends. CDR1 and CDR2 from the germline V gene are SEHNR and FQNEAQ (reference sequence).